This T cell receptor (beta chain) comes out of a study of blood T cell repertoires in COVID-19. Germline-derived CDR1 and CDR2 are SEHNR and FQNEAQ (reference sequence). V was clipped by 3 bases and J by 8 bases, with 13 bases between them. The CDR3 spans 14 residues. In the authors' workflow: Scientists estimated how many nucleated cells there were by amplifying reference gene primers. TCRdb keeps only in-frame clones here, not all; method: immunoSEQ multiplex PCR. That table furnishes V, J and clone size, whereas the DNA furnished D and trimming. The sample contains about 270,000 clones, just under 90% of which appear only once.

The chain carries TRBV7-9 and TRBJ1-4, with D tentatively TRBD1 (5 bases). The source of this sequence is a woman under 40 with acute COVID-19. Specimen: PBMCs or T cells enriched from blood (not recorded which). The CDR3 nucleotides are TGTGCCAGCAGCTTTGACAGTGACACCGAAAAACTGTTTTTT. This gives the protein CASSFDSDTEKLFF.